The present TCR beta chain was sequenced within a study of control samples from healthy donors and cancer patients. Profiled with immunoSEQ multiplex PCR; TCRdb holds only in-frame clones, not every one. The table shows some 150,000 clones, with roughly 95% occurring only once. The source is a young woman in good health. Sample: blood.

The CDR3 spells CASSPFSESGGEQYF. CDR3 bases: TGTGCCAGCAGCCCGTTCAGTGAGTCTGGGGGCGAGCAGTACTTC. The chain employs TRBV7-9 and TRBJ2-7, with D perhaps TRBD1 or TRBD2 (5 bases each). CDR3 size: 15 residues. In germline, CDR1 is SEHNR, CDR2 FQNEAQ (reference sequence). V was pared by 5 bases and J by 6 bases, with 20 bases between.